This TCR beta chain was retrieved from a study of T cells after somatic rescue of genetic block. The V and J ends lost 10 bases and 0 bases, in that order; junction bases with no gene match: 5. The CDR3 contains 15 residues. Germline lookup yields CDR1 ENHRY and CDR2 SYGVKD. This table comes from immunoSEQ multiplex PCR, and its TCRdb copy is limited to in-frame clones, with some not included. Of fewer than 15,000 clones listed, 74% are singletons. In its sample, this clone was seen once. The sequencing sample was made of peripheral blood mononuclear cells (PBMCs). The sequence was collected from a boy younger than 18. The chain has TRBV10-3 and TRBJ1-4; TRBD1 matches at 10 bases. The CDR3 DNA is TGTGCCACCCGGACAGGGGGTGCAACTAATGAAAAACTGTTTTTT. This translates into CATRTGGATNEKLFF.